This passage covers 15 T cell receptor beta chains from one sample sequenced in a study of CD8+ T cells in alopecia areata (dated 2018 in TCRdb). Library creation used the immunoSEQ multiplex PCR assay. For TCR sequencing, RNA was extracted from every sample and reverse transcribed into cDNA to serve as template. This immuneACCESS table, as held by TCRdb, lists in-frame sequences with V and J called but not all clones. Of the missing ones, under half trace to an unresolved V gene in checked studies; the others have no known cause. The sample table holds 93,000 or so clones, of which roughly 53% were seen once. The ten top clones hold 8% to 10% of the sample. Source material: CD4+ T cells sorted from blood. The receptors were sampled from a human donor in good health.

This chain joins TRBV30 and TRBJ2-7; D unclear. Looked up from germline, CDR1 is GTSNPN and CDR2 is SVGIG (reference sequence). V lost 3 bases to trimming and J lost 4 bases, with 10 bases between them. The CDR3 is made up of 12 amino acids. The CDR3 spells CAWSGTHYEQYF. The CDR3 DNA reads TGTGCCTGGAGCGGTACTCATTACGAGCAGTACTTC.

This clone has a handful of counts. The rearrangement links TRBV30 to TRBJ1-2; possibly TRBD1 for D (6 bases). Per the germline V gene, CDR1 is GTSNPN and CDR2 is SVGIG (reference sequence). The CDR3 has 14 residues. Trimming left V 0 bases short and J 3 bases short, with 11 bases between. Written as DNA, the CDR3 is TGTGCCTGGAGTGTAAACAGGGCCTACTATGGCTACACCTTC. It translates to CAWSVNRAYYGYTF. Together with reference TRBV30 and TRBJ1-2, the CDR3 gives the full variable domain: SQTIHQWPATLVQPVGSPLSLECTVEGTSNPNLYWYRQAAGRGLQLLFYSVGIGQISSEVPQNLSASRPQDRQFILSSKKLLLSDSGFYLCAWSVNRAYYGYTFGSGTRLTVV.

This clone was found once. This chain joins TRBV30 and TRBJ2-4, with no clear D. V was cut by 1 base and J by 0 bases, with 4 bases left in between. CDR3 size: 13 residues. Germline V CDR1 and CDR2: GTSNPN, SVGIG (reference sequence). CDR3 sequence: CAWSGLAKNIQYF. The CDR3 DNA reads TGTGCCTGGAGTGGGTTAGCCAAAAACATTCAGTACTTC.

The rearrangement joins TRBV18 to TRBJ2-7; D possibly corresponds to TRBD1 (6 bases). From germline, CDR1 is KGHSH and CDR2 LQKENI. The CDR3 runs 14 residues. V lost 0 bases and J 4 bases, leaving 10 bases between the germline ends. CDR3 in DNA: TGTGCCAGCTCACCACCAATGGGACAATACGAGCAGTACTTC. This sequence encodes CASSPPMGQYEQYF.

The chain has TRBV28 and TRBJ1-1; 11 bases line up with TRBD1. V lost 3 bases to trimming and J lost 5 bases; unmatched junction nucleotides: 2. Per germline, CDR1 MDHEN and CDR2 SYDVKM. The CDR3 is made up of 14 amino acids. CDR3 residues: CASSLDRGQTEAFF. The CDR3 DNA reads as TGTGCCAGCAGTTTGGACAGGGGGCAGACTGAAGCTTTCTTT.

This clone was counted ten times or more. V and J are TRBV4-3 and TRBJ2-2; D uncertain. The length of the CDR3 is 16 residues. The V end lost 0 bases, the J end lost 2 bases, and 10 bases lay between the germline ends. Germline V gives CDR1 LGHNA, CDR2 YSLEER. In DNA, the CDR3 is TGCGCCAGCAGCCAAGATTGGGCCCGCAACACCGGGGAGCTGTTTTTT. This encodes CASSQDWARNTGELFF.

The chain employs TRBV28 and TRBJ2-7; D is uncertain. The V end lost 2 bases, the J end lost 5 bases, and 4 bases lay between the germline ends. Germline values: CDR1 MDHEN, CDR2 SYDVKM. The CDR3 is 11 amino acids. The CDR3 region is CASSLQHEQYF. The CDR3 region has the DNA TGTGCCAGCAGTTTACAACACGAGCAGTACTTC.

The rearrangement links TRBV19 to TRBJ2-1, with TRBD1 identical over 9 bases. The V gene end was trimmed by 5 bases and the J gene end by 13 bases; junction bases not matched to a gene: 15. The CDR3 is 15 amino acids. Germline V lookup: CDR1 LNHDA, CDR2 SQIVND (reference sequence). The CDR3 loop reads CASSPTLGTGNRQFF. The DNA of the CDR3 is TGTGCCAGTAGTCCCACTTTAGGGACAGGGAATCGACAGTTCTTC. Full variable domain (outside the CDR3, taken from reference TRBV19 and TRBJ2-1): DGGITQSPKYLFRKEGQNVTLSCEQNLNHDAMYWYRQDPGQGLRLIYYSQIVNDFQKGDIAEGYSVSREKKESFPLTVTSAQKNPTAFYLCASSPTLGTGNRQFFGPGTRLTVL.

J is TRBJ1-2 and V is TRBV6-1, with D perhaps TRBD1 (5 bases). Germline assignment: CDR1 MNHNS and CDR2 SASEGT. The CDR3 runs 12 residues. Deletions cut 8 bases from V and 5 bases from J, with 12 bases between. The CDR3 spells CASEQAPYGYTF. Written as DNA, the CDR3 is TGTGCCAGCGAACAGGCCCCGTATGGCTACACCTTC.

This clone was picked up a small number of times. The V and J genes are TRBV29-1 and TRBJ1-1, with unresolved D. This CDR3 is built from 14 residues. Germline V gives CDR1 SQVTM, CDR2 ANQGSEA. V was cut by 3 bases and J by 7 bases, with 18 bases left in between. This chain's CDR3 is CSVESPGRKLEAFF. CDR3 nucleotide sequence: TGCAGCGTTGAGTCGCCCGGCAGAAAACTTGAAGCTTTCTTT.

This chain uses TRBV5-1 with TRBJ2-4, with D possibly TRBD2 on 7 matching bases. The germline V gene encodes CDR1 SGHRS and CDR2 YFSETQ. The length of the CDR3 is 14 residues. V was trimmed by 0 bases and J by 8 bases, leaving 12 bases between them. CDR3 sequence (DNA): TGCGCCAGCAGCTTGGCGCAGGGGAGGGACATTCAGTACTTC. This translates into CASSLAQGRDIQYF.

The chain employs TRBV7-2 and TRBJ2-4; D perhaps matches TRBD1 (5 bases). The CDR3 has 13 amino acids. Germline-derived CDR1 and CDR2 are SGHTA and FQGNSA. V was cut by 2 bases and J by 6 bases, with 8 bases left in between. This chain's CDR3 is CASSLPGLNIQYF. CDR3 coding DNA: TGTGCCAGCAGCTTACCAGGGCTAAACATTCAGTACTTC.

The V gene is TRBV2, the J gene TRBJ1-6; D remains ambiguous. V lost 2 bases and J lost 2, with 7 bases in between. This CDR3 spans 15 amino acids. The germline V gene encodes CDR1 SNHLY and CDR2 FYNNEI. CDR3: CASSEWQPYNSPLHF. CDR3 bases: TGTGCCAGCAGTGAATGGCAGCCCTATAATTCACCCCTCCACTTT. The full variable domain, completed using reference TRBV2 and TRBJ1-6, is EPEVTQTPSHQVTQMGQEVILRCVPISNHLYFYWYRQILGQKVEFLVSFYNNEISEKSEIFDDQFSVERPDGSNFTLKIRSTKLEDSAMYFCASSEWQPYNSPLHFGNGTRLTVT.

The chain links TRBV5-6 to TRBJ1-1, with 7 bases lining up with TRBD1. From germline, CDR1 is SGHDT and CDR2 YYEEEE. After removal of 4 bases from V and 4 bases from J, the junction contained 10 bases not matched to a gene. This CDR3 spans 15 amino acids. This chain's CDR3 is CASSTTDRAGTEAFF. In DNA form, the CDR3 reads TGTGCCAGCAGCACCACAGACAGGGCGGGCACTGAAGCTTTCTTT. The whole variable domain, filled in from reference TRBV5-6 and TRBJ1-1, reads DAGVTQSPTHLIKTRGQQVTLRCSPKSGHDTVSWYQQALGQGPQFIFQYYEEEERQRGNFPDRFSGHQFPNYSSELNVNALLLGDSALYLCASSTTDRAGTEAFFGQGTRLTVV.

This clone was observed many times. DNA of the CDR3: TGTGCCAGCAGCCCTATAATAGATACGCAGTATTTT. Encoded protein: CASSPIIDTQYF. The chain links TRBV7-2 to TRBJ2-3, with D uncertain. This CDR3 is built from 12 residues. Germline values: CDR1 SGHTA, CDR2 FQGNSA. The V gene lost 5 bases and the J gene lost 5 bases, with 8 bases spanning the gap.